This T cell receptor (beta chain) is from a study of CXCR3-negative and CXCR3-positive naive CD8 T cells. Study context: Each library gave roughly 1.5 +/- 0.3 million of roughly 130 million TRB reads.

The CDR3 length is 17 residues. Germline CDR1 SGDLS, CDR2 YYNGEE. Study-level points and caveats: CXCR3-expressing naive cells carried TRB CDR3s more hydrophobic than those of CXCR3-negative naive cells.

Comments on this clonotype: Its specificity is unknown.

Through 5' RACE with UMI labels, the TRB cDNA libraries were prepared. Following a re-call of the 5' RACE reads, TCRdb has one entry per CDR3 protein and lacks DNA. The clone table shows about 53,000 distinct CDR3 sequences, with the ten largest holding 0.55% to 0.6%. Sequenced sample: naive CXCR3+ CD8+ T cells from blood. Described subset: CD45RO-CCR7+CD27+CD95- naive CD8+ T cells expressing CXCR3 (TNR3+). The clonotype was recovered from a human donor in good health. Some clones in this sample may be carry-over from other donors' samples. J is TRBJ2-7 and V is TRBV9; the D gene TCRdb calls, TRBD1, cannot be checked with no DNA. This CDR3 is CASSPSWGGRSDYEQYF.